The sequence of this T cell receptor (beta chain) was determined in a study of cytomegalovirus exposure and HLA in healthy donors. Across the whole study: There were 75 million to 95 million unique TCRs (from HLA-typed donors) in an early data release. Broader study findings: The study had only CMV serostatus as immune exposure information. Common viral pathogens seemed, in a later analysis, to connect with several of the most significant clusters. Associated with cytomegalovirus, according to the listing, were about 160 TCR beta chains.

This clone was counted between two and nine times. Its antigen is currently unknown. In the PCR, 60 Vbeta and 13 Jbeta primers were used. Here immunoSEQ multiplex PCR was the method, and the copy in TCRdb shows in-frame clones only, minus some. This table holds 100,000 to 150,000 clones, 8.5% found once. The CDR3 extends over 15 amino acids. CDR1 is LGHNA, CDR2 YNFKEQ, per germline. Trimming stripped 2 bases from V and 7 bases from J, with 15 bases between. The chain is built from TRBV4-2 and TRBJ2-1; D is perhaps TRBD2 (7 bases). The sequenced sample consisted of PBMCs. This sequence originates from a man aged 40-49 years in good health and CMV-seronegative. For the CDR3, the DNA is TGTGCCAGCAGCCAATGGGGGGGCTTTGGTAATGAGCAGTTCTTC. It encodes CASSQWGGFGNEQFF.